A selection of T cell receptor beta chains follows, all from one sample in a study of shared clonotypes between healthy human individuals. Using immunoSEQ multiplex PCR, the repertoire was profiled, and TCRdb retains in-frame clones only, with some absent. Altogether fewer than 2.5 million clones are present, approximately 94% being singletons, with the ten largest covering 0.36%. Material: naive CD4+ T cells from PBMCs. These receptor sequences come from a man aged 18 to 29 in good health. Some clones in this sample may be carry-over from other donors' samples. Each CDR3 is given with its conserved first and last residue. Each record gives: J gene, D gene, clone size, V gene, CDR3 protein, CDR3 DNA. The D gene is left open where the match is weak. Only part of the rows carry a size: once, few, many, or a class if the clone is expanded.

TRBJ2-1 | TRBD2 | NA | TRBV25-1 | CASSDLAGDHNEQFF | TGTGCCAGCAGTGATCTGGCGGGAGACCACAATGAGCAGTTCTTC
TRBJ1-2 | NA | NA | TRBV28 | CASSFGQNYGYTF | TGTGCCAGCAGTTTCGGTCAGAACTATGGCTACACCTTC
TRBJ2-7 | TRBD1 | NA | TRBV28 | CASSPMGTGGEDEQYF | TGTGCCAGCAGCCCAATGGGGACAGGGGGCGAGGACGAGCAGTACTTC
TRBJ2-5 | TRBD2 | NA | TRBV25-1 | CATFSGNQETQYF | TGTGCCACCTTTAGCGGGAACCAAGAGACCCAGTACTTC
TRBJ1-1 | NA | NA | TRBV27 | CASSLSSGLDTEAFF | TGTGCCAGCAGTTTATCCTCTGGACTCGACACTGAAGCTTTCTTT
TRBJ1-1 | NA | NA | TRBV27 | CASSWDAGGYTEAFF | TGTGCCAGCAGTTGGGATGCGGGCGGCTACACTGAAGCTTTCTTT
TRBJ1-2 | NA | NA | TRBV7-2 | CASSLGGHYGYTF | TGTGCCAGCAGCTTAGGGGGGCACTATGGCTACACCTTC
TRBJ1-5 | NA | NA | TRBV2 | CASSESGNSNQPQHF | TGTGCCAGCAGTGAATCAGGTAACAGCAATCAGCCCCAGCATTTT
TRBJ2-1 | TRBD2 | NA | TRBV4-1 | CASSHQREGYNEQFF | TGCGCCAGCAGCCACCAGCGGGAGGGCTACAATGAGCAGTTCTTC
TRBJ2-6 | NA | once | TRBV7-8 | CASSPTLRSPGANVLTF | TGTGCCAGCAGCCCGACGCTGCGGTCCCCTGGGGCCAACGTCCTGACTTTC